This T cell receptor (beta chain) was retrieved from a study of T cell changes during pregnancy in multiple sclerosis. The CDR3 is made up of 17 amino acids. The J segment lost 4 bases and the V segment lost 4 bases, leaving 13 bases of the junction unmatched. Using immunoSEQ multiplex PCR, the repertoire was profiled, and TCRdb retains in-frame clones only, with some absent. The sample shows nearly 40,000 clones, about 90% of them seen only once. The material was CD4+ T cells from peripheral blood mononuclear cells, obtained in the third trimester of pregnancy. This sequence joins TRBV23-1 and TRBJ1-1, with 9 bases matching TRBD1. TRBV23-1 is noted as an ORF with a role that remains uncertain. The origin of this receptor is a female donor with multiple sclerosis, enrolled in a pregnancy study. CDR3 nucleotides: TGCGCCAGCAGTCTAAGACAGGGGGATCGGCGGTGCACTGAAGCTTTCTTT. It translates to CASSLRQGDRRCTEAFF.